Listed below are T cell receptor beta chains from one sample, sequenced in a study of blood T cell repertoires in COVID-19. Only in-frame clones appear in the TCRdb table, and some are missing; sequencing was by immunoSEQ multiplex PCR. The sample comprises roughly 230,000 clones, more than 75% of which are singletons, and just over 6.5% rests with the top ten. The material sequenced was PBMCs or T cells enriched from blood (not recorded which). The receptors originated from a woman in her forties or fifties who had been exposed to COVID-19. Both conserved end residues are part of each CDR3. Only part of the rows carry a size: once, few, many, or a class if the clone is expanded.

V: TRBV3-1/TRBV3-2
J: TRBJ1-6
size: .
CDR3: CASSRDSSYNSPLHF

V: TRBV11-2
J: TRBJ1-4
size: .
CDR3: CASSREPVEKLFF

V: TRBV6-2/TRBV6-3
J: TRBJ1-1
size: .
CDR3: CASSRTGLNTEAFF

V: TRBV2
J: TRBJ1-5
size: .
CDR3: CASSGGQAYNQPQHF

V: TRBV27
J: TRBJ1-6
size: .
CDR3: CASSFARVGSPLHF

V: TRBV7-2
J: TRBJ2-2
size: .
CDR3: CASSSFTGGAGELFF

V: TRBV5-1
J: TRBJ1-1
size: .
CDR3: CASSAHSGNTEAFF

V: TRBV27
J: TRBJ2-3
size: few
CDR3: CASSWKWGAGADTQYF

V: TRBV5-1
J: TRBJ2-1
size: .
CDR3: CASSEPGGAQEQFF

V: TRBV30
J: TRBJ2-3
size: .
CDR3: CAWGGEGQEPYTQYF

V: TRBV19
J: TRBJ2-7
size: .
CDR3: CASSTGRGSYEQYF

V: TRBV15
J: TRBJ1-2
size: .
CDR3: CATSRDLARGRAFNYGYTF

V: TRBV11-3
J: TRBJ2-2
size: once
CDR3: CASSPASTGELFF

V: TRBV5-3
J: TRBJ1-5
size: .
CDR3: CATTVDRGLQPQHF

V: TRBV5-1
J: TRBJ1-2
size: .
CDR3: CASSLYRDYGYTF

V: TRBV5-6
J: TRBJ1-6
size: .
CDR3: CASSLGEGSNSPLHF

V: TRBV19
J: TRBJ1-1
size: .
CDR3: CASSTPEGRGAFF

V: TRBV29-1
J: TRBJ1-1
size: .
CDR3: CSVGTGLNTEAFF

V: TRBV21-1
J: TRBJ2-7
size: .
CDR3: CANPPGTGSYEQYF

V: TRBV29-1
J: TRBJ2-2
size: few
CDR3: CSAREAGELFF